This note documents a single T cell receptor beta chain sequence. Trimming cost V 9 bases and J 4 bases, with 18 bases left between them. Germline V gene lookup returns CDR1 LNHDA and CDR2 SQIVND (reference sequence). The CDR3 has 15 residues. The data derive from a study of cytomegalovirus exposure and HLA in healthy donors. Amplification used 60 Vbeta primers and 13 Jbeta primers. This table comes from immunoSEQ multiplex PCR, and its TCRdb copy is limited to in-frame clones, with some not included. The sample contains about 140,000 clones, roughly 62% of which appear only once. The V gene is TRBV19, the J gene TRBJ2-2, with a tentative D call TRBD2 (5 bases). The TCR originated in a male donor in good health and CMV-seronegative. Sequencing used PBMCs. In DNA, the CDR3 is TGTGCCAGCACCTCGGGGATGGTTGGCACCGGGGAGCTGTTTTTT. Its translation: CASTSGMVGTGELFF.